Listed below are T cell receptor beta chains from one sample, sequenced in a study of siplizumab effects on memory and regulatory T cells. Only in-frame clones appear in the TCRdb table, and some are missing; sequencing was by immunoSEQ multiplex PCR. The table records fewer than 70,000 clones, around 90% of them present only once. Sequencing was carried out using Tregs sorted from blood. These receptors were taken from a human donor in good health. CDR3s include the opening cysteine and the closing phenylalanine or tryptophan. Each record gives: D gene, clone size, J gene, CDR3 length, V gene, CDR3 DNA, CDR3 protein. The D gene is left open where the match is weak. Clone size is not always given. Where it is, it says once, few, many or a class for expanded clones.

>-|-|TRBJ2-1|15|TRBV27
TGTGCCAGCAGTTTATCCGGTTTTTCCTACAATGAGCAGTTCTTC
CASSLSGFSYNEQFF
>TRBD2|once|TRBJ2-5|16|TRBV28
TGTGCCAGCACTCCCCCGATGGGGGGGAGTCAAGAGACCCAGTACTTC
CASTPPMGGSQETQYF
>-|-|TRBJ2-7|13|TRBV15
TGTGCCACCAGCAGAGGAGAGGGGGACGGGCAGTACTTC
CATSRGEGDGQYF
>TRBD2|-|TRBJ2-1|14|TRBV6-5
TGTGCCAGCAGTTACGGAGCGGGAGCGCATGAGCAGTTCTTC
CASSYGAGAHEQFF
>-|-|TRBJ2-3|14|TRBV7-8
TGTGCCAGCAGCTTGGGGCCTCGCACAGATACGCAGTATTTT
CASSLGPRTDTQYF
>-|-|TRBJ2-4|14|TRBV5-1
TGCGCCAGCAGCTTGGGGGTAGCCAAAAACATTCAGTACTTC
CASSLGVAKNIQYF
>-|-|TRBJ1-1|18|TRBV7-8
TGTGCCAGCGGAGGGCCCACAGGGTCCGTGTGGGTGAACACTGAAGCTTTCTTT
CASGGPTGSVWVNTEAFF
>TRBD2|-|TRBJ2-5|15|TRBV10-1
TGCGCCAGCAGTGAAAGCTTAGCGGGGGTAGAGACCCAGTACTTC
CASSESLAGVETQYF
>TRBD2|once|TRBJ2-3|16|TRBV5-4
TGTGCCAGCAGCTCCAGCGGGATGTATCCCACAGATACGCAGTATTTT
CASSSSGMYPTDTQYF
>TRBD1|-|TRBJ2-3|15|TRBV7-2
TGTGCCAGCAGCTCACAGGGGGTATCCGCAGATACGCAGTATTTT
CASSSQGVSADTQYF
>TRBD1|-|TRBJ1-3|17|TRBV30
TGTGCCTGGAGGTACAGGGGCGTGGTACGGGATGGAAACACCATATATTTT
CAWRYRGVVRDGNTIYF
>TRBD1|-|TRBJ2-1|13|TRBV5-1
TGCGCCACCCGTCCCGGGACAGGGAATGAGCAGTTCTTC
CATRPGTGNEQFF
>-|-|TRBJ1-3|13|TRBV2
TGTGCCAGCAGTCCAATTGGGGGGAACACCATATATTTT
CASSPIGGNTIYF
>-|few|TRBJ1-1|14|TRBV13
TGTGCCAGCAGCGCCTCCGGAGGGCAGGACCAAGCTTTCTTT
CASSASGGQDQAFF
>-|-|TRBJ1-5|14|TRBV21-1
TGTGCCAGCAGCAAAGGACAGCACAATCAGCCCCAGCATTTT
CASSKGQHNQPQHF
>TRBD2|-|TRBJ2-7|15|TRBV5-1
TGCGCCAGCAGCTTGAGACGGGGGGGCACCTACGAGCAGTACTTC
CASSLRRGGTYEQYF
>TRBD1|-|TRBJ2-3|12|TRBV9
TGTGCCAGCAGCGAAACCACAGGGGTCGTGTATTTT
CASSETTGVVYF
>-|-|TRBJ1-1|11|TRBV20-1
TGCAGTGCTAGCGTTTTTTCTGAAGCTTTCTTT
CSASVFSEAFF
>TRBD1|-|TRBJ1-5|16|TRBV30
TGTGCCTGGAGTGCTCGCCGGGACAGAATCAATCAGCCCCAGCATTTT
CAWSARRDRINQPQHF
>TRBD2|once|TRBJ2-1|14|TRBV29-1
TGCAGCGTTGCGGCTAGCGGGAGTAGGAGTGAGCAGTTCTTC
CSVAASGSRSEQFF
>TRBD2|-|TRBJ2-2|20|TRBV6-4
TGTGCCAGCAGTGAACTTGCATCCCCAGCGGGAGGTTCTGGCACCGGGGAGCTGTTTTTT
CASSELASPAGGSGTGELFF
>TRBD2|-|TRBJ2-3|14|TRBV29-1
TGCAGCGTTGAAATAGCGGGAGTGACAGATACGCAGTATTTT
CSVEIAGVTDTQYF
>-|-|TRBJ2-1|22|TRBV2
TGTGCCAGCAGGCCCGGGACCAGGGTGAAACCAACGCGGACCCACTCCTACAATGAGCAGTTCTTC
CASRPGTRVKPTRTHSYNEQFF
>-|few|TRBJ2-2|11|TRBV5-1
TGCGCCAGCCGCAACACCGGGGAGCTGTTTTTT
CASRNTGELFF
>-|once|TRBJ1-2|11|TRBV20-1
TGCAGTGCTAGACAAGGGGTCGGCTACACCTTC
CSARQGVGYTF
>TRBD1|few|TRBJ2-7|14|TRBV28
TGTGCCAGCAGTGTGACAGGGCCAAACTACGAGCAGTACTTC
CASSVTGPNYEQYF
>-|-|TRBJ1-6|15|TRBV7-9
TGTGCCAGCAGTTATACCACGGATAATAATTCACCCCTCCACTTT
CASSYTTDNNSPLHF
>-|once|TRBJ2-4|16|TRBV19
TGTGCCAGTAGTGGGGGGCCGCGATCGGCCAAAAACATTCAGTACTTC
CASSGGPRSAKNIQYF
>-|-|TRBJ1-3|17|TRBV7-9
TGTGCCAGCAGCTTCCACTCCGGGACGTTAGCTGGAAACACCATATATTTT
CASSFHSGTLAGNTIYF
>-|-|TRBJ1-2|16|TRBV27
TGTGCCAGCAGTTTTCAAAGGAGGGCAGCCTTACAAGGCTACACCTTC
CASSFQRRAALQGYTF
>TRBD1|-|TRBJ2-2|15|TRBV5-1
TGCGCCAGCAGCCCTCGGACAGGCGACACCGGGGAGCTGTTTTTT
CASSPRTGDTGELFF
>-|-|TRBJ2-1|11|TRBV30
TGTGCCTGGAGTCAAGCCAATGAGCAGTTCTTC
CAWSQANEQFF
>-|-|TRBJ2-3|13|TRBV9
TGTGCCAGCAGCGCCCCCGGGGGAGATACGCAGTATTTT
CASSAPGGDTQYF
>-|-|TRBJ2-5|13|TRBV7-6
TGTGCCAGCAGCTTAGCCCGAGGGGAGACCCAGTACTTC
CASSLARGETQYF
>TRBD1|few|TRBJ2-1|15|TRBV5-1
TGCGCCAGCAGCTTCCCACAGGGGGCTAACAATGAGCAGTTCTTC
CASSFPQGANNEQFF
>-|-|TRBJ2-1|17|TRBV4-3
TGCGCCAGCAGCCAAGTTATTGGGTTGGGGTATGCGAATGAGCAGTTCTTC
CASSQVIGLGYANEQFF
>-|once|TRBJ2-7|14|TRBV5-1
TGCGCCAGCAGCCGACAGACCGATGGATACGAGCAGTACTTC
CASSRQTDGYEQYF
>-|once|TRBJ2-3|16|TRBV27
TGTGCCAGCAGTTTAGATCGCGGGTATAGCACAGATACGCAGTATTTT
CASSLDRGYSTDTQYF
>-|-|TRBJ2-7|11|TRBV20-1
TGCAGTGCTAGAGACCACTACGAGCAGTACTTC
CSARDHYEQYF
>TRBD1|-|TRBJ2-3|15|TRBV15
TGTGCCACCAGCAGGGACAGGGGATTGGCAGATACGCAGTATTTT
CATSRDRGLADTQYF
>-|-|TRBJ2-5|15|TRBV11-3
TGTGCCAGCAGCTTATCCCTGGGGGGATCAGAGACCCAGTACTTC
CASSLSLGGSETQYF
>TRBD1|-|TRBJ2-1|15|TRBV7-9
TGTGCCAGCAGCACACGGACAGGGTCCTACAATGAGCAGTTCTTC
CASSTRTGSYNEQFF
>TRBD1|-|TRBJ2-1|15|TRBV2
TGTGCCAGCAGTGAAGTGGGACAGGGGGCAAATGAGCAGTTCTTC
CASSEVGQGANEQFF
>-|-|TRBJ2-1|11|TRBV7-9
TGTGCCAGCAGCTTAGAACTTGTGCAGTTCTTC
CASSLELVQFF